These 5 T cell receptor beta chains were all obtained from the same sample, sequenced in a study of blood T cell repertoires in COVID-19. Repertoires were generated with immunoSEQ multiplex PCR, while TCRdb's copy carries only in-frame clones and drops some. The sample holds fewer than 400,000 clones, approximately 88% seen once. Specimen: PBMCs or T cells enriched from blood (not recorded which). Receptor source: a man aged 55-75 years who had recovered from COVID-19.

This sequence joins TRBV9 and TRBJ1-1, with TRBD1 as a possible D gene (5 bases). The CDR3 loop spans 17 amino acids. The ends were cut back, 0 bases at V and 3 bases at J, with 18 bases in the middle. Germline CDR1 reads SGDLS; CDR2 reads YYNGEE. This CDR3 reads CASSVAYGLPGDTEAFF. CDR3 DNA: TGTGCCAGCAGCGTAGCTTACGGGCTACCGGGGGACACTGAAGCTTTCTTT. Full variable domain (rest looked up from reference TRBV9 and TRBJ1-1): DSGVTQTPKHLITATGQRVTLRCSPRSGDLSVYWYQQSLDQGLQFLIQYYNGEERAKGNILERFSAQQFPDLHSELNLSSLELGDSALYFCASSVAYGLPGDTEAFFGQGTRLTVV.

The chain uses TRBV28 and TRBJ2-7, with D maybe TRBD2 (6 bases). V dropped 3 bases and J dropped 2 bases, with 14 bases sitting between them. Germline assignment: CDR1 MDHEN and CDR2 SYDVKM. The CDR3 covers 15 residues. In DNA, the CDR3 is TGTGCCAGCAGTTTGGGAGGATCTAAAGCCTACGAGCAGTACTTC. Its translation: CASSLGGSKAYEQYF.

The genes are TRBV18 and TRBJ2-3; D ambiguous. V was cut by 3 bases and J by 0 bases, with 10 bases left in between. Germline lookup yields CDR1 KGHSH and CDR2 LQKENI. The CDR3 loop spans 15 amino acids. CDR3 nucleotide sequence: TGTGCCAGCTCACCGGTCTGGCAGAGCACAGATACGCAGTATTTT. Protein sequence: CASSPVWQSTDTQYF.

CDR3 bases: TGTGCCACCAGTGATCGGGACAGGGGGAAGGATCAGCCCCAGCATTTT. Protein product: CATSDRDRGKDQPQHF. The chain couples TRBV24-1 to TRBJ1-5; 11 nucleotides match TRBD1. V shed 3 bases and J 5 bases; nucleotides not matched to a gene: 5. CDR1 is KGHDR and CDR2 is SFDVKD in the germline V gene. This CDR3 is 16 amino acids long.

The genes are TRBV7-9 and TRBJ2-3; D gene unclear. The CDR3 consists of 11 residues. Germline loops: CDR1 SEHNR, CDR2 FQNEAQ (reference sequence). V was shortened by 5 bases and J by 9 bases, with 9 bases between the two germline ends. The DNA for the CDR3 is TGTGCCAGCAGCCCTACCGGGACGCAGTATTTT. This gives the protein CASSPTGTQYF.